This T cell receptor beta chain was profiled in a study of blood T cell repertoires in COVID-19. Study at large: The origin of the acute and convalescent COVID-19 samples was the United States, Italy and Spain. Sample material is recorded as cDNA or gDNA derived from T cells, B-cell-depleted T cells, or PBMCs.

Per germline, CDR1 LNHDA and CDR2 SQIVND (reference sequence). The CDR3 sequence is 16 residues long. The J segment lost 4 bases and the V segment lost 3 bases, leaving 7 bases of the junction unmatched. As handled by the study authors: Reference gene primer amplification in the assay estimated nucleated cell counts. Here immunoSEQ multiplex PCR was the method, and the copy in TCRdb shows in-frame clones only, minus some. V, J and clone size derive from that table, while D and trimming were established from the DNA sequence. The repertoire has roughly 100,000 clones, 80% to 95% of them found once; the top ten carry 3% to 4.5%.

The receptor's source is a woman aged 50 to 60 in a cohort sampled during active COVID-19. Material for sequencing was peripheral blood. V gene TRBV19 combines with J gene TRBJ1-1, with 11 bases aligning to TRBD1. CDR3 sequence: CASSMRTGGRITEAFF. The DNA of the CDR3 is TGTGCCAGTAGTATGAGGACAGGGGGCAGGATCACTGAAGCTTTCTTT.